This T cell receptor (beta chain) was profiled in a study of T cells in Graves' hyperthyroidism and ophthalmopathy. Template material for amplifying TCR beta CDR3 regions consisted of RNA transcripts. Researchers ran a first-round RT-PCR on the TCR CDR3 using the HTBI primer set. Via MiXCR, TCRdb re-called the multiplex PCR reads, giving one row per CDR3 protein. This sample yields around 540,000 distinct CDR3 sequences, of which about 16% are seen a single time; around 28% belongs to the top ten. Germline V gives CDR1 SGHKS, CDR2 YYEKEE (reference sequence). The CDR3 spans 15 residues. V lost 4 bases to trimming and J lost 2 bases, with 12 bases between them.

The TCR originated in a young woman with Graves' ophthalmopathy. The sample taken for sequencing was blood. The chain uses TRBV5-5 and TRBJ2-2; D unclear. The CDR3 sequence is CASSLYARNTGELFF. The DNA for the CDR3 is TGTGCCAGCAGCCTTTATGCTAGAAACACCGGGGAGCTGTTTTTT.